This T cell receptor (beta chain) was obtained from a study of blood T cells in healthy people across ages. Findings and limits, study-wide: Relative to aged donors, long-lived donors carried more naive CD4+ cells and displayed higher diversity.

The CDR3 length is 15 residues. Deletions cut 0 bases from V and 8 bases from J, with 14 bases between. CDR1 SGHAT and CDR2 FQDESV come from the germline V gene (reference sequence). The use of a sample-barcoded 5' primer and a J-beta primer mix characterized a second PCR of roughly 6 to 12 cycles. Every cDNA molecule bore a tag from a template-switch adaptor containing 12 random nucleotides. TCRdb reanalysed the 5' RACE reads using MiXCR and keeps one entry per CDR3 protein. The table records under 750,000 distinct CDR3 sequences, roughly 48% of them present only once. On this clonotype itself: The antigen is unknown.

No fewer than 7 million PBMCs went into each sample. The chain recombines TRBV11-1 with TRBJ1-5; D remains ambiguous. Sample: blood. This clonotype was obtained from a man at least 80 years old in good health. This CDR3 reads CASSLALSGWKPQHF. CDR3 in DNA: TGTGCCAGCAGCTTAGCCCTCTCCGGATGGAAGCCCCAGCATTTT.